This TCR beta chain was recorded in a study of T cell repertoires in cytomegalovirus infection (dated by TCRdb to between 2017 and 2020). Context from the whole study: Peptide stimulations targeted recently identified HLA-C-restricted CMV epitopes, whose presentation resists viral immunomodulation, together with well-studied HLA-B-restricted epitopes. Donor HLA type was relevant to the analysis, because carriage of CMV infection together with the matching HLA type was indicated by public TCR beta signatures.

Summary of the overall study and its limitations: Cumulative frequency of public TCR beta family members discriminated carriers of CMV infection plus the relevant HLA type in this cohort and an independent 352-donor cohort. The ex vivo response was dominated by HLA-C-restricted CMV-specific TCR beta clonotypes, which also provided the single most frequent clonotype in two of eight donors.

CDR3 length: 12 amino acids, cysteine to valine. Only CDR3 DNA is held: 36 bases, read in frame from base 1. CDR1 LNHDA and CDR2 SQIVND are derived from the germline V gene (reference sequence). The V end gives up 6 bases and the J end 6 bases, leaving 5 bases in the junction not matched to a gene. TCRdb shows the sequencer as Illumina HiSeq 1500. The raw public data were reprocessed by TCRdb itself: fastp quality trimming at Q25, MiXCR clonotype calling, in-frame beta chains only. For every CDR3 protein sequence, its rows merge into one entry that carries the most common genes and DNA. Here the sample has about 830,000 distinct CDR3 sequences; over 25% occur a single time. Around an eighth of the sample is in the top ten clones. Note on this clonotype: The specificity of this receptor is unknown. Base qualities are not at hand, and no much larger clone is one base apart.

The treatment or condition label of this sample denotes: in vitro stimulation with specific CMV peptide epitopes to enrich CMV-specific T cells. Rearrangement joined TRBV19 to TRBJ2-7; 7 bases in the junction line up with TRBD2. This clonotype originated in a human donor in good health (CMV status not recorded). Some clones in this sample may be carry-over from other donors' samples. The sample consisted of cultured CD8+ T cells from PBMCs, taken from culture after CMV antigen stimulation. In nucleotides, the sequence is TGTGCCAGTAGGGGGAGGGGAGGCGAGCAGTACGTC. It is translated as CASRGRGGEQYV.